This T cell receptor (beta chain) was found in a study of Ad26.COV2.S vaccination and SARS-CoV-2 variants. Background on the study: Donor had been placed in the Ad26.COV2.S arm of the COV1001 trial.

Method: immunoSEQ multiplex PCR; TCRdb's copy keeps in-frame clones and lacks some. The table shows hundreds of thousands of clones, with about nine tenths occurring only once. Germline lookup yields CDR1 SGDLS and CDR2 YYNGEE. The CDR3 length is 14 residues. The V and J ends lost 4 bases and 1 base respectively, with 8 bases between them. Treatment indicated: roughly 20 received Ad26.COV2.S at low or high dose, single or two shots; roughly five received placebo; per-sample allocation not given. All samples were drawn on day 63, counting from the first vaccine or placebo injection. For this clone: Its antigen is as yet unknown.

Findings of the study overall: Measurement of non-spike TCR breadth gave similar results in vaccine and placebo recipients. Substantial post-vaccination breadth of spike-specific CD8+ and CD4+ T cell responses was reported.

The material sequenced was peripheral blood, taken in a trial of Ad26.COV2.S vaccine versus placebo. The sequence came from a person between 18 and 65 years old who received the Ad26.COV2.S COVID-19 vaccine or a placebo. J is TRBJ2-2 and V is TRBV9, with a possible D match to TRBD1 (5 bases). CDR3 protein: CASSLTVNTGELFF. CDR3 nucleotide sequence: TGTGCCAGCAGCTTGACAGTGAACACCGGGGAGCTGTTTTTT.